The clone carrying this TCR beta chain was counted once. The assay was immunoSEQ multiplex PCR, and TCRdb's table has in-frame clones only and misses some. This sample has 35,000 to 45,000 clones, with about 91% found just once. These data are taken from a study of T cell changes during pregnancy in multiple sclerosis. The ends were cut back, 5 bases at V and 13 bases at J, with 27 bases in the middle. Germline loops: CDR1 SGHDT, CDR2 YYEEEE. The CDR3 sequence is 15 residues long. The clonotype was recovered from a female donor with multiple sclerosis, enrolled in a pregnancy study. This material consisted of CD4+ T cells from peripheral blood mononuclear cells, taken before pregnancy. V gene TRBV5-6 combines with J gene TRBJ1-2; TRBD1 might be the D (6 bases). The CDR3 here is CASRLFGQTPLDSTF. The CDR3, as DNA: TGTGCCAGCAGGTTATTCGGACAGACCCCTTTGGACTCCACCTTC.